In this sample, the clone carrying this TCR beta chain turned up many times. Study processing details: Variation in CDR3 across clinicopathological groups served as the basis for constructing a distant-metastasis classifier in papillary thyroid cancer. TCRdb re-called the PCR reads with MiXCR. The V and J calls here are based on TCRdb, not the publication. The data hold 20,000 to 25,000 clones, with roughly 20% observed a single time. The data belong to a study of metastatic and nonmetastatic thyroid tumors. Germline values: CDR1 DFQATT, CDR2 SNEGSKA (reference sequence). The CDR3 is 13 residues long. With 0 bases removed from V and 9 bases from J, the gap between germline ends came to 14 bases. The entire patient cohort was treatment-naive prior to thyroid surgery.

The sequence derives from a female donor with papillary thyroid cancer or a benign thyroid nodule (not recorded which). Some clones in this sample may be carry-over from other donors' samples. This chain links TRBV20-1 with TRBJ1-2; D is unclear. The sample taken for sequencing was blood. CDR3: CSARDPRPGSYTF. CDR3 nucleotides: TGCAGTGCTAGAGATCCAAGGCCTGGTAGCTACACCTTC.